The entry below describes one T cell receptor beta chain. This sample was included in a study of blood T cell repertoires in COVID-19. Study summary: Sources were T cells, B-cell-depleted T cells, or PBMCs; the material itself was cDNA or gDNA.

Germline lookup yields CDR1 SGHVS and CDR2 FNYEAQ. The V end was cut by 5 bases, the J end by 5 bases, with 24 bases between. The length of the CDR3 is 18 residues. Two negative PCRs, clearance, or symptom resolution were required of recovered Cohort 3 donors. Per the original methods: Estimation of nucleated cell counts was performed using reference gene primer amplification. Measured with immunoSEQ multiplex PCR; TCRdb has only the in-frame clones, and not every one. V, J and clone size are those of that table, while D and trimming were read from the DNA. Of 330,000 or so clones in the sample, more than 85% were seen once.

The source is a woman in her thirties who had recovered from COVID-19. Sequencing used PBMCs or T cells enriched from blood (not recorded which). The chain links TRBV7-6 to TRBJ2-2; tentative D call: TRBD1 (6 bases). CDR3: CASSLGYARTVKTGELFF. CDR3 nucleotides: TGTGCCAGCAGCCTGGGGTATGCGAGGACAGTAAAGACCGGGGAGCTGTTTTTT.